The present T cell receptor (beta chain) was sequenced within a study of blood T cell repertoires in COVID-19. About the research overall: From the United States, Italy and Spain came samples of acute and convalescent COVID-19. T cells, B-cell-depleted T cells, or PBMCs provided the cDNA or gDNA that served as material.

Assay used: immunoSEQ multiplex PCR; TCRdb lists only in-frame clones, some missing. The data show hundreds of thousands of clones, with about four fifths seen just once and roughly 4.7% held by the top ten. Assignment of participants to cohorts was predicated upon participant-reported clinical history. Exposed participants came across a COVID-19 case within 2 weeks before study entry. Sequencing used PBMCs or T cells enriched from blood (not recorded which). The TCR originated in a man aged 35 to 55 who had been exposed to COVID-19.

CDR3 protein: CASSQEGTSAGELFF. The CDR3 bases are TGTGCCAGCAGCCAAGAGGGGACTAGCGCCGGGGAGCTGTTTTTT. V and J are TRBV4-2 and TRBJ2-2; the match to TRBD2 covers 10 bases. V lost 0 bases, J lost 6 bases, and 1 base stayed unmatched. Germline values: CDR1 LGHNA, CDR2 YNFKEQ. CDR3 size: 15 residues.